Only a few counts were recorded for the clone carrying this T cell receptor beta chain. The table came from immunoSEQ multiplex PCR; TCRdb's copy has only in-frame clones and leaves some out. The data contain 120,000 or so clones, about 89% of them seen just once; the ten biggest clones take up 40%. This specimen belongs to a study of control samples from healthy donors and cancer patients. Sequencing was carried out using blood. The sequence was obtained from a man aged 45-65 years in good health.

CDR3 loop: CASSPGGWYSNQPQHF. CDR3 nucleotide sequence: TGTGCCAGCAGCCCAGGGGGCTGGTATAGCAATCAGCCCCAGCATTTT. This sequence joins TRBV6-2 or TRBV6-3 and TRBJ1-5; 8 nucleotides match TRBD1. With V trimmed by 6 bases and J by 0 bases, 7 bases remained unmatched. The CDR3 covers 16 residues. Germline CDR1 MNHEY, CDR2 SVGEGT.